The 28 T cell receptor beta chains below come from one sample, sequenced in a study of blood T cells in healthy people across ages. With a J-beta primer mix and a sample-barcoded 5' primer, a second PCR ran about 7 to 11 cycles. TCRdb passed the 5' RACE reads through MiXCR, listing each CDR3 protein once. The top ten hold more than 2% of the sample, which has about 1.8 million distinct CDR3 sequences, less than 50% seen once. Material for sequencing was blood. These receptors were collected from a woman between 40 and 50 years old in good health.

There are a few counts of this clonotype. The V call is TRBV25-1, the J call TRBJ2-7; a possible D gene is TRBD2 (6 bases). Germline V gives CDR1 MGHDK, CDR2 SYGVNS. V was trimmed by 4 bases and J by 3 bases, leaving 13 bases between them. The CDR3 loop spans 14 amino acids. The CDR3 DNA follows: TGTGCCAGCAGTGTAGAGGGACTGGGCTACGAGCAGTACTTC. This encodes CASSVEGLGYEQYF.

This rearrangement joins TRBV5-4 to TRBJ2-7; D call uncertain. Trimming cost V 1 base and J 9 bases, with 5 bases left between them. Looked up from germline, CDR1 is SGHNT and CDR2 is YYREEE (reference sequence). The CDR3 totals 10 residues. The CDR3 nucleotides read TGTGCCAGCAGCTTGAGAGTGCAGTACTTC. This codes for CASSLRVQYF. The variable domain in full, completed from reference TRBV5-4 and TRBJ2-7, reads ETGVTQSPTHLIKTRGQQVTLRCSSQSGHNTVSWYQQALGQGPQFIFQYYREEENGRGNFPPRFSGLQFPNYSSELNVNALELDDSALYLCASSLRVQYFGPGTRLTVT.

The CDR3, as DNA: TGTGCCAGCATCTCGGGACAGGGTAACAGTTACACCTTC. Its protein is CASISGQGNSYTF. The chain joins TRBV6-6 to TRBJ1-2; 9 nucleotides line up with TRBD1. The trim removed 7 bases at V and 11 bases at J, leaving 11 bases unmatched. Germline V gene sequence: CDR1 MNHNY, CDR2 SVGAGI (reference sequence). The CDR3 runs to 13 residues.

In its sample, this clonotype was seen many times. The gene calls are TRBV29-1 and TRBJ2-1; TRBD2 matches at 8 bases. This CDR3 region has 15 residues. Germline V gives CDR1 SQVTM, CDR2 ANQGSEA. J gave up 5 bases and V 3 bases, and 9 bases lay outside the gene matches. In DNA, the CDR3 is TGCAGCGTTGAGGCCCAGCGGGGGAGTCACAATGAGCAGTTCTTC. It is translated as CSVEAQRGSHNEQFF.

This chain connects TRBV6-6 to TRBJ2-3; D is unresolved. The CDR3 consists of 14 residues. Germline CDR1 reads MNHNY; CDR2 reads SVGAGI (reference sequence). Trimming pared 2 bases from V and 2 bases from J, leaving 8 bases between. CDR3 sequence (DNA): TGTGCCAGCAGTTACGTCCCGGCCACAGATACGCAGTATTTT. Protein: CASSYVPATDTQYF.

This sequence joins TRBV20-1 and TRBJ2-3, with D unclear. Trimming took 3 bases from V and 1 from J, leaving 14 bases between them. The CDR3 is 15 amino acids. CDR1 and CDR2 (germline): DFQATT, SNEGSKA (reference sequence). The CDR3 is CSARAPRRGTDTQYF. As DNA, the CDR3 is TGCAGTGCTAGGGCCCCACGAAGAGGCACAGATACGCAGTATTTT.

This clonotype was recorded at least ten times. This chain connects TRBV28 to TRBJ2-3, with a weak D call TRBD1 (6 bases). V shed 5 bases and J shed 7 bases, with 13 bases lying between them. CDR1 MDHEN and CDR2 SYDVKM come from the germline V gene. The length of the CDR3 is 13 residues. CDR3 coding DNA: TGTGCCAGCAGTCTAGTCGGGACACATACGCAGTATTTT. Its translation: CASSLVGTHTQYF.

The genes are TRBV6-5 and TRBJ2-7; TRBD2 aligns across 11 bases. This CDR3 comprises 15 residues. The V and J ends lost 1 base and 2 bases, in that order; junction bases with no gene match: 1. The germline V gene encodes CDR1 MNHEY and CDR2 SVGAGI. The CDR3 reads CASSYFSGGAYEQYF. The CDR3 nucleotides are TGTGCCAGCAGTTACTTTAGCGGGGGGGCCTACGAGCAGTACTTC.

This clonotype occurred a few times. V is TRBV20-1 and J is TRBJ2-5; 7 bases fit TRBD2. Germline V lookup: CDR1 DFQATT, CDR2 SNEGSKA (reference sequence). The CDR3 covers 15 residues. V shed 4 bases and J 5 bases; nucleotides not matched to a gene: 13. CDR3 coding DNA: TGCAGTGCTATATCAGCGGGGCGCGGGGGTGAGACCCAGTACTTC. Translated: CSAISAGRGGETQYF.

As DNA, the CDR3 is TGCAGCGCTACCATGGACAGGGCGTCCTACGAGCAGTACTTC. Encoded protein: CSATMDRASYEQYF. The rearrangement links TRBV29-1 to TRBJ2-7; the match to TRBD1 covers 8 bases. This CDR3 spans 14 amino acids. Germline V CDR1 and CDR2: SQVTM, ANQGSEA. Trimming at V came to 7 bases and at J to 1 base, leaving 9 bases not matched to a gene.

This sequence joins TRBV20-1 and TRBJ2-7, with 8 bases matching TRBD2. This CDR3 contains 13 residues. The V segment lost 5 bases and the J segment 4 bases; nucleotides outside the gene matches: 7. Germline V gives CDR1 DFQATT, CDR2 SNEGSKA (reference sequence). The CDR3 region has the DNA TGCAGTGCTCCGGGAGGGACAACTTACGAGCAGTACTTC. Residues: CSAPGGTTYEQYF.

This chain links TRBV20-1 with TRBJ2-1; 11 nucleotides align to TRBD2. This CDR3 spans 16 amino acids. The J segment lost 2 bases and the V segment lost 3 bases, leaving 6 bases of the junction unmatched. Germline V gene sequence: CDR1 DFQATT, CDR2 SNEGSKA (reference sequence). CDR3 DNA: TGCAGTGCTAGGAGCCCTAGCGGGGGGACCTACAATGAGCAGTTCTTC. Its protein is CSARSPSGGTYNEQFF.

This clonotype was seen only a few times. The J gene is TRBJ2-3, the V gene TRBV20-1; D is perhaps TRBD2 (5 bases). CDR3 length: 15 amino acids. From germline, CDR1 is DFQATT and CDR2 SNEGSKA (reference sequence). V shed 0 bases and J shed 0 bases, with 10 bases lying between them. The CDR3 DNA sequence: TGCAGTGCTAGAGAGAAGAGGGTTAGCACAGATACGCAGTATTTT. The encoded protein is CSAREKRVSTDTQYF.

In its sample, this clonotype was seen a few times. The chain uses TRBV29-1 and TRBJ2-3; D might be TRBD2 (6 bases). The CDR3 contains 14 residues. The V gene's germline CDR1 is SQVTM and CDR2 ANQGSEA. V lost 7 bases and J lost 5, with 19 bases in between. In DNA form, the CDR3 reads TGCAGCGCGGGTAAGGCTAGCGCAAGAGATACGCAGTATTTT. As protein: CSAGKASARDTQYF.

The V gene is TRBV6-5, the J gene TRBJ1-2; 8 bases fit TRBD1. Germline lookup yields CDR1 MNHEY and CDR2 SVGAGI. The CDR3 is made up of 14 amino acids. The V segment lost 8 bases and the J segment 9 bases; nucleotides outside the gene matches: 14. The CDR3 here is CASGCAQGASSYTF. The CDR3 DNA sequence: TGTGCCAGCGGTTGCGCGCAGGGGGCTAGTAGCTACACCTTC.

CDR3 protein: CATSNRSYNEQYF. The DNA for the CDR3 is TGTGCCACCAGCAACCGGTCCTACAATGAGCAGTACTTC. The chain joins TRBV15 to TRBJ2-1; D not certain. The J call may be mistaken, given a closer DNA end match to TRBJ2-7. The CDR3 has 13 residues. CDR1 is LNHNV, CDR2 YYDKDF, per germline (reference sequence).

CDR3 in DNA: TGTGCCAGCAGTGACTCGACTTTTTCTAGCACAGATACGCAGTATTTT. Translation gives CASSDSTFSSTDTQYF. This chain joins TRBV6-4 and TRBJ2-3; D remains unclear. V gave up 0 bases and J gave up 0 bases, with 10 bases separating them. The germline V gene has CDR1 MRHNA and CDR2 SNTAGT. The CDR3 consists of 16 residues.

The rearrangement uses TRBV20-1 and TRBJ2-3; 7 nucleotides match TRBD1. The CDR3 consists of 12 residues. The junction had 8 bases not matched to a gene; V was cut back by 3 bases and J by 11 bases. Germline V gene sequence: CDR1 DFQATT, CDR2 SNEGSKA (reference sequence). CDR3 loop: CSASYRGSQQYF. The CDR3, as DNA: TGCAGTGCTAGCTACAGGGGCTCGCAGCAGTATTTT.

This clonotype has just a few counts. This chain joins TRBV27 and TRBJ2-7; a weak D match, TRBD1 (6 bases). Germline lookup yields CDR1 MNHEY and CDR2 SMNVEV (reference sequence). This CDR3 has 16 amino acids. V was clipped by 3 bases and J by 3 bases, with 18 bases between them. The CDR3 bases are TGTGCCAGCAGTTTGATTTGGGCAGGGGAATTCTACGAGCAGTACTTC. It specifies CASSLIWAGEFYEQYF.

V and J are TRBV6-5 and TRBJ1-2; D perhaps matches TRBD1 (5 bases). Germline V gene data show CDR1 as MNHEY and CDR2 as SVGAGI. V lost 7 bases and J 0 bases, leaving 15 bases between the germline ends. The CDR3 has 15 residues. DNA of the CDR3: TGTGCCAGCACCCCCTACGGGGCAGCTAACTATGGCTACACCTTC. As protein: CASTPYGAANYGYTF.

This chain uses TRBV11-2 with TRBJ2-7; 14 nucleotides align to TRBD2. The closer fit of TRBJ2-5 to the DNA end suggests the J call may be wrong. This CDR3 region has 17 residues. Germline V gene lookup returns CDR1 SGHAT and CDR2 FQNNGV. CDR3: CASSPSGLAGGEETQYF. The CDR3 DNA follows: TGTGCCAGCAGCCCTAGTGGACTAGCGGGAGGTGAAGAGACCCAGTACTTC.

This clonotype occurred a few times. The rearrangement links TRBV6-2 or TRBV6-3 to TRBJ2-3, with a possible D match to TRBD2 (6 bases). Germline CDR1 and CDR2: MNHEY and SVGEGT. Trimming took off 3 bases at V and 2 bases at J, with 18 bases between the two ends. CDR3 size: 17 residues. The CDR3 sequence is CASSYGRGAGNTDTQYF. CDR3 sequence (DNA): TGTGCCAGCAGTTATGGTCGAGGCGCGGGGAACACAGATACGCAGTATTTT.

As concerns this clonotype: One end of the junction is discordant with germline, which a read error may explain. The chain joins TRBV2 to TRBJ2-1, with D hard to call. CDR1 SNHLY and CDR2 FYNNEI come from the germline V gene. The CDR3 consists of 13 residues. CDR3 protein: CASSEAWANKQFF. The CDR3 nucleotides are TGTGCCAGCAGTGAAGCGTGGGCCAATAAGCAGTTCTTC.

This clonotype appeared a few times. The genes are TRBV7-2 and TRBJ2-1, with 10 bases matching TRBD2. Germline V CDR1 and CDR2: SGHTA, FQGNSA. V trimming: 6 bases; J trimming: 8 bases; junction bases outside the gene matches: 7. This CDR3 has 14 amino acids. CDR3 residues: CASRRSGGVDEQFF. For the CDR3, the DNA is TGTGCCAGCAGGAGAAGCGGGGGGGTTGATGAGCAGTTCTTC.

The genes are TRBV6-2 or TRBV6-3 and TRBJ2-5; 12 bases agree with TRBD1. Germline V lookup: CDR1 MNHEY, CDR2 SVGEGT. CDR3 length: 15 residues. After removal of 4 bases from V and 5 bases from J, the junction contained 5 bases not matched to a gene. The DNA of the CDR3 is TGTGCCAGCAGTTCCGGGACAGGGGGCTTGGAGACCCAGTACTTC. Protein sequence: CASSSGTGGLETQYF.

This sequence joins TRBV4-2 and TRBJ2-3; the D is unclear. Germline-derived CDR1 and CDR2 are LGHNA and YNFKEQ. V was shortened by 1 base and J by 6 bases, with 23 bases between the two germline ends. The CDR3 sequence is 18 residues long. The CDR3 region has the DNA TGTGCCAGCAGCCAAGTATTTCCAGTGGGCTCTGAATTGGATACGCAGTATTTT. This translates into CASSQVFPVGSELDTQYF.

Concerning this clonotype: No conserved phenylalanine or tryptophan is present at the end of the CDR3, so a read error is the likely explanation. The J gene is TRBJ1-1, the V gene TRBV19; D remains unclear. Germline V gene lookup returns CDR1 LNHDA and CDR2 SQIVND (reference sequence). The CDR3 has 15 residues. The V end was cut by 7 bases, the J end by 4 bases, with 19 bases between. CDR3 amino acids: CASTPRWAPVTEAFL. CDR3 bases: TGTGCCAGTACCCCCAGGTGGGCCCCGGTCACTGAAGCTTTCCTT.

This clonotype came up a few times. J is TRBJ1-4 and V is TRBV27; no clear D. Trimming left V 8 bases short and J 6 bases short, with 10 bases between. CDR1 is MNHEY, CDR2 SMNVEV, per germline (reference sequence). The CDR3 is 12 residues long. Here the CDR3 DNA reads TGTGCCAGCGGGTCTTGGGATGAAAAACTGTTTTTT. This sequence encodes CASGSWDEKLFF.